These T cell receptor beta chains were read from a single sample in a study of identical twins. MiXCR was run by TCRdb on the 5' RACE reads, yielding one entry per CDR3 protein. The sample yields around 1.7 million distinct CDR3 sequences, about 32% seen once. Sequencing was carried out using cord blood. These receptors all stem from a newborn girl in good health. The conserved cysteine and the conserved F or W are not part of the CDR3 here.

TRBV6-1,ASIRWTGPYGYT
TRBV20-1,SARTFGWETQY
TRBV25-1,ASSESRVDTEAF
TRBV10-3,AISAALLAGGETQY
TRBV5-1,ANSSQGRDYNEQF
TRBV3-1,ASSRVGTGELF
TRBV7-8,ASSSEGGFAYGYT
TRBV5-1,ASSPGEWYEQY
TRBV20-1,SAYRGERPQH
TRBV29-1,SVRTTGANVLT
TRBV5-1,ASASLAGTYEQY